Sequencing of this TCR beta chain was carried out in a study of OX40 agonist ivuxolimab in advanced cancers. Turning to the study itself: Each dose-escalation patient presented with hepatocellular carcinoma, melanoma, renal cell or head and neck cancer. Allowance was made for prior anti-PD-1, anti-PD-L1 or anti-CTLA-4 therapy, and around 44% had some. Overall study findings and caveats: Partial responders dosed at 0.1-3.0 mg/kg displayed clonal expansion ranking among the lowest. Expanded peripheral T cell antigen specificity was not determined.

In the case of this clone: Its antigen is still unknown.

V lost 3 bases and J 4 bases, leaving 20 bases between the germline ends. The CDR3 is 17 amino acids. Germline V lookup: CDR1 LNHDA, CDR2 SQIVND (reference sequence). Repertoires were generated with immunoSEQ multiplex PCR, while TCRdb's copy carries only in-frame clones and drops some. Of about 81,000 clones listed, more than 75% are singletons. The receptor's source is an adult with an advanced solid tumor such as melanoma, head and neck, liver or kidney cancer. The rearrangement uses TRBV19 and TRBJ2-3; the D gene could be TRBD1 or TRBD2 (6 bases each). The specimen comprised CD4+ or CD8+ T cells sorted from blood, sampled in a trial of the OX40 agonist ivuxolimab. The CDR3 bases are TGTGCCAGTAGTATTAGGTGGCGGGACATTTCCCCAGATACGCAGTATTTT. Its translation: CASSIRWRDISPDTQYF.